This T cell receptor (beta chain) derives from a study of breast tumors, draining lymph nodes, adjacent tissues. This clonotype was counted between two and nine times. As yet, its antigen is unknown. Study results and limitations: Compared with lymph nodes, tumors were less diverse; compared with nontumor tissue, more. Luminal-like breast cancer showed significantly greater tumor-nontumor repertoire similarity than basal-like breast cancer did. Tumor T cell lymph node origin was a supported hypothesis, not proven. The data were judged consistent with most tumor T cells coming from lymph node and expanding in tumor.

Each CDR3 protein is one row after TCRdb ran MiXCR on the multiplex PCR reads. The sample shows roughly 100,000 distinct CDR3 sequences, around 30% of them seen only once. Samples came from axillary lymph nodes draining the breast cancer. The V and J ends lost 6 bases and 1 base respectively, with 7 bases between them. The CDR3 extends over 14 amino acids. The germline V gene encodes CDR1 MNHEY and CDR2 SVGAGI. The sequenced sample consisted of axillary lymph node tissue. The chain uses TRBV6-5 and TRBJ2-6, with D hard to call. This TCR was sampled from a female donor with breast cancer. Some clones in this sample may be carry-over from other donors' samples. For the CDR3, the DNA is TGTGCCAGCAGCCCCCAGTCTGGGGCCAACGTCCTGACTTTC. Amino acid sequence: CASSPQSGANVLTF.